One sample yielded the 20 T cell receptor beta chains listed below, sequenced in a study of CD8 T cells in ankylosing spondylitis. TCRdb passed the 5' RACE reads through MiXCR, listing each CDR3 protein once. The sample holds 340,000 or so distinct CDR3 sequences, under 15% seen once. Sequencing was done on a sample of blood, either unsorted or a sorted T cell fraction (not recorded which). Source of these receptors: a male donor with ankylosing spondylitis or in good health (not recorded which).

The chain employs TRBV30 and TRBJ2-3; TRBD2 aligns across 9 bases. The CDR3 runs 18 residues. Losses at the gene ends were 0 bases for V and 9 bases for J; bases not matched to a gene: 19. Germline V gene data show CDR1 as GTSNPN and CDR2 as SVGIG (reference sequence). This CDR3 is CAWSVLKSGAGGPGTQYF. CDR3 DNA: TGTGCCTGGAGTGTACTCAAGTCGGGAGCGGGGGGCCCGGGGACGCAGTATTTT.

This clonotype was detected only a few times. This sequence joins TRBV20-1 and TRBJ1-1, with 7 bases matching TRBD1. The CDR3 contains 16 residues. Trimming at V came to 3 bases and at J to 1 base, leaving 11 bases not matched to a gene. Per germline, CDR1 DFQATT and CDR2 SNEGSKA (reference sequence). CDR3 DNA sequence: TGCAGTGCTAGTAGGCAGGGGGGTTGGAAGAACACTGAAGCTTTCTTT. This sequence encodes CSASRQGGWKNTEAFF.

This clonotype came up a few times. The rearrangement links TRBV10-3 to TRBJ2-3, with D possibly called TRBD1 or TRBD2 (7 bases each). The CDR3 consists of 16 residues. Trimming pared 6 bases from V and 0 bases from J, leaving 16 bases between. CDR1 and CDR2 (germline): ENHRY, SYGVKD. CDR3 loop: CAISQGGTVSTDTQYF. The CDR3 bases are TGTGCCATCAGCCAGGGGGGGACGGTTAGCACAGATACGCAGTATTTT.

Here the CDR3 DNA reads TGTGCCAGCAGGCCGGGACAGGGTGAGAATGAGCAGTTCTTC. Translating it yields CASRPGQGENEQFF. The chain has TRBV6-1 and TRBJ2-1; 9 bases align to TRBD1. Germline V CDR1 and CDR2: MNHNS, SASEGT. V dropped 6 bases and J dropped 7; count of bases not matched to a gene: 7. The CDR3 covers 14 residues.

The rearrangement joins TRBV5-1 to TRBJ1-4; D call uncertain. Germline V gene data show CDR1 as SGHRS and CDR2 as YFSETQ. The germline V and J ends were trimmed by 0 bases and 8 bases, with 8 bases remaining between them. The CDR3 consists of 13 residues. Here the CDR3 reads CASSLGGSEKLFF. CDR3 nucleotide sequence: TGCGCCAGCAGCTTGGGCGGGAGCGAAAAACTGTTTTTT.

This clonotype was picked up a small number of times. The chain is built from TRBV20-1 and TRBJ2-5; D is uncertain. The CDR3 extends over 14 amino acids. In germline, CDR1 is DFQATT, CDR2 SNEGSKA (reference sequence). V shed 0 bases and J shed 1 base, with 9 bases lying between them. This chain's CDR3 is CSARDWRLQETQYF. In DNA, the CDR3 is TGCAGTGCTAGAGATTGGAGACTCCAAGAGACCCAGTACTTC.

The V and J genes are TRBV6-1 and TRBJ1-5; tentatively, D is TRBD1 (6 bases). Germline CDR1 reads MNHNS; CDR2 reads SASEGT. V lost 1 base and J lost 6, with 10 bases in between. There are 14 residues in the CDR3. In DNA, the CDR3 is TGTGCCAGCAGTGAAGGGAGGGGGGGTCAGCCCCAGCATTTT. Its translation: CASSEGRGGQPQHF.

CDR3 protein: CASSWQIYEQYF. In nucleotides, the CDR3 is TGTGCCAGCAGCTGGCAGATCTACGAGCAGTACTTC. The chain recombines TRBV11-2 with TRBJ2-7; D is unresolved. The CDR3 is 12 amino acids. The germline gives CDR1 SGHAT, CDR2 FQNNGV. V lost 4 bases and J 3 bases, leaving 7 bases between the germline ends.

The rearrangement joins TRBV7-2 to TRBJ2-1; D not resolved. Trimming took off 5 bases at V and 7 bases at J, with 15 bases between the two ends. Per germline, CDR1 SGHTA and CDR2 FQGNSA. This CDR3 spans 14 amino acids. CDR3 sequence: CASSAAYGGNEQFF. CDR3 DNA: TGTGCCAGCAGCGCAGCTTACGGTGGGAATGAGCAGTTCTTC.

The J gene is TRBJ2-5, the V gene TRBV12-3 or TRBV12-4; no reliable D call. The CDR3 has 13 amino acids. V was pared by 7 bases and J by 1 base, with 10 bases between. This CDR3 reads CASTPDGQETQYF. The CDR3 DNA reads TGTGCCAGCACCCCGGACGGCCAAGAGACCCAGTACTTC.

The V call is TRBV27, the J call TRBJ2-5; perhaps D is TRBD1 or TRBD2 (6 bases each). Trimming removed 6 bases at V and 4 bases at J, with 12 bases between. The CDR3 consists of 13 residues. Germline V gene data show CDR1 as MNHEY and CDR2 as SMNVEV (reference sequence). The CDR3 sequence is CASSLRGAETQYF. The CDR3 region has the DNA TGTGCCAGCAGCCTGAGGGGGGCAGAGACCCAGTACTTC.

The rearrangement uses TRBV18 and TRBJ2-1; no clear D gene. Germline CDR1 reads KGHSH; CDR2 reads LQKENI. This CDR3 comprises 16 residues. Trimming stripped 0 bases from V and 8 bases from J, with 17 bases between. The CDR3 sequence is CASSPPAPPSHHEQFF. CDR3 nucleotide sequence: TGTGCCAGCTCACCACCGGCCCCCCCATCCCATCATGAGCAGTTCTTC.

This clonotype was observed many times. This chain uses TRBV7-2 with TRBJ1-2; weak D call: TRBD1 (5 bases). The V gene lost 4 bases and the J gene lost 1 base, with 13 bases spanning the gap. Germline V gene lookup returns CDR1 SGHTA and CDR2 FQGNSA. CDR3 length: 15 amino acids. CDR3: CASSSSGTGNYGYTF. As DNA, the CDR3 is TGTGCCAGCAGCTCTTCCGGGACTGGTAACTATGGCTACACCTTC.

The V and J genes are TRBV25-1 and TRBJ2-5; possibly TRBD1 for D (6 bases). The CDR3 covers 19 residues. V shed 4 bases and J shed 2 bases, with 26 bases lying between them. The germline gives CDR1 MGHDK, CDR2 SYGVNS. The CDR3 spells CASSGPELRDTKGQETQYF. The CDR3, as DNA: TGTGCCAGCAGTGGACCCGAACTCCGGGACACCAAGGGGCAAGAGACCCAGTACTTC.

The sample holds many counts of this clonotype. This chain uses TRBV7-2 with TRBJ2-3; D is uncertain. The CDR3 runs 14 residues. The V end lost 4 bases, the J end lost 4 bases, and 12 bases lay between the germline ends. Germline CDR1 is SGHTA and CDR2 is FQGNSA. CDR3 in amino acids: CASSSSKKADTQYF. The DNA for the CDR3 is TGTGCCAGCAGCTCTTCTAAGAAGGCAGATACGCAGTATTTT.

The chain is built from TRBV5-1 and TRBJ1-3; maybe TRBD1 (5 bases). The CDR3 loop spans 15 amino acids. V dropped 6 bases and J dropped 7 bases, with 20 bases sitting between them. CDR1 is SGHRS, CDR2 YFSETQ, per germline. The CDR3 sequence: CASNRGDGIGNTIYF. The CDR3 nucleotides are TGCGCCAGCAACAGAGGGGATGGGATCGGGAACACCATATATTTT. The full variable domain, completed using reference TRBV5-1 and TRBJ1-3, is KAGVTQTPRYLIKTRGQQVTLSCSPISGHRSVSWYQQTPGQGLQFLFEYFSETQRNKGNFPGRFSGRQFSNSRSEMNVSTLELGDSALYLCASNRGDGIGNTIYFGEGSWLTVV.

This clonotype was picked up a small number of times. The genes are TRBV28 and TRBJ2-7; D remains ambiguous. The CDR3 runs 12 residues. Germline V lookup: CDR1 MDHEN, CDR2 SYDVKM. Trimming removed 5 bases at V and 5 bases at J, with 10 bases between. The CDR3 DNA reads TGTGCCAGCAGTCTGCGTCGGGACGAGCAGTACTTC. Its translation: CASSLRRDEQYF.

In DNA form, the CDR3 reads TGTGCCAGCAGTTTTGGGACCGAGCAAGAGACCCAGTACTTC. Its translation: CASSFGTEQETQYF. The V gene is TRBV12-3 or TRBV12-4, the J gene TRBJ2-5, with D perhaps assigned TRBD1 or TRBD2 (5 bases each). V lost 3 bases and J lost 2, with 10 bases in between. The length of the CDR3 is 14 residues.

The chain carries TRBV24-1 and TRBJ2-5; 9 positions match TRBD1. Trimming took 4 bases from V and 8 from J; bases not matched to a gene: 13. This CDR3 has 16 amino acids. From germline, CDR1 is KGHDR and CDR2 SFDVKD. CDR3 coding DNA: TGTGCCACCAGTGAGGGGGGGGACAGGGTTAATAAAACCCAGTACTTC. It encodes CATSEGGDRVNKTQYF.

V gene TRBV25-1 combines with J gene TRBJ2-5; 7 bases agree with TRBD1. The CDR3 loop spans 13 amino acids. Per the germline V gene, CDR1 is MGHDK and CDR2 is SYGVNS. V was clipped by 3 bases and J by 4 bases; unmatched bases: 2. CDR3 region: CASSETGRETQYF. The CDR3 DNA is TGTGCCAGCAGTGAGACAGGGAGAGAGACCCAGTACTTC. Full variable domain (remainder filled in from reference TRBV25-1 and TRBJ2-5): EADIYQTPRYLVIGTGKKITLECSQTMGHDKMYWYQQDPGMELHLIHYSYGVNSTEKGDLSSESTVSRIRTEHFPLTLESARPSHTSQYLCASSETGRETQYFGPGTRLLVL.